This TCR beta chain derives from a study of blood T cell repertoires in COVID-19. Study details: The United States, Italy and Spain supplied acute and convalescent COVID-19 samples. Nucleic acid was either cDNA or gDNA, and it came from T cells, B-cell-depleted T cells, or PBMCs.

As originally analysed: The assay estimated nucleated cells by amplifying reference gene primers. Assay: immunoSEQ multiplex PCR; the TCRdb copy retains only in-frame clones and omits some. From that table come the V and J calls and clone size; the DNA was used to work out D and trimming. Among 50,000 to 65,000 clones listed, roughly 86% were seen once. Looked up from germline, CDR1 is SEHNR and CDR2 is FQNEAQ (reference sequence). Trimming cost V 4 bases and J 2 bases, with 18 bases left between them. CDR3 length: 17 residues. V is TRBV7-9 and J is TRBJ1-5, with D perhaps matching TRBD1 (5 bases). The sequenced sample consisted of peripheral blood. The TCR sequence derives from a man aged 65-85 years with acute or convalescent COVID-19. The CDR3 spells CASSSSDFGGGNQPQHF. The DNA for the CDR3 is TGTGCCAGCAGCTCGTCGGACTTCGGGGGAGGCAATCAGCCCCAGCATTTT.